The 2 T cell receptor beta chains below all came from one sample that was sequenced in a study of CD8 T cells in Susac syndrome. Reverse transcription used roughly 0.5 to 1 ug RNA and random hexamers. TCRdb fed the immunoSEQ multiplex PCR reads into MiXCR, producing one record per CDR3 protein. The sample consists of hundreds of thousands of distinct CDR3 sequences, 89% of them appearing once. The sample consisted of CD8+ T cells from PBMCs. Receptors were obtained from a human donor with multiple sclerosis.

V gene TRBV20-1 combines with J gene TRBJ1-2, with D tentatively TRBD1 (6 bases). Germline loops: CDR1 DFQATT, CDR2 SNEGSKA (reference sequence). V dropped 6 bases and J dropped 3 bases, with 23 bases sitting between them. CDR3 size: 16 residues. This CDR3 reads CSASSGGPFVDYGYTF. In DNA, the CDR3 is TGCAGTGCCTCGAGCGGGGGCCCTTTCGTGGACTATGGCTACACCTTC.

In DNA, the CDR3 is TGCGCCAGGGTAATTCAGGACAATGAGCAGTTCTTC. Translated: CARVIQDNEQFF. The V call is TRBV4-3, the J call TRBJ2-1; D is uncertain. Germline V lookup: CDR1 LGHNA, CDR2 YSLEER. Trimming shortened V by 9 bases and J by 5 bases, and 11 bases separated the two germline ends. This CDR3 contains 12 residues.